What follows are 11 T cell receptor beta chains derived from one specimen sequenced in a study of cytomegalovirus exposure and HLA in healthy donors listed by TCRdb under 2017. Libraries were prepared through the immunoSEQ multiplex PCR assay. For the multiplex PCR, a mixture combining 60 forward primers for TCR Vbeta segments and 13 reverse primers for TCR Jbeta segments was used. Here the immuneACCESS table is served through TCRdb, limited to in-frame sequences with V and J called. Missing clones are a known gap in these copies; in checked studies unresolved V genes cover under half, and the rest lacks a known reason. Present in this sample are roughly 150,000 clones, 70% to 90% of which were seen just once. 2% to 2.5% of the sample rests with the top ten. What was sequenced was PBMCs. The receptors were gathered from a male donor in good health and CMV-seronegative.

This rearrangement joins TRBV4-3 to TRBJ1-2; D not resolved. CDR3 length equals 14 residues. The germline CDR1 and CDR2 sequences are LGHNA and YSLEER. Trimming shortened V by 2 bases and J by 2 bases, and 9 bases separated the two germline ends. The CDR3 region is CASSQQPQNYGYTF. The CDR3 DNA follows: TGCGCCAGCAGCCAACAACCACAGAACTATGGCTACACCTTC.

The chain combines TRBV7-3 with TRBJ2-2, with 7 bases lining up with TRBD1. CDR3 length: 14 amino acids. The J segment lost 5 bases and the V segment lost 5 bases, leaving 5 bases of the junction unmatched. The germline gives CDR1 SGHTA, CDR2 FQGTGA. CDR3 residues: CASSQQQGTGELFF. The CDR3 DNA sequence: TGTGCCAGCAGCCAACAACAGGGGACCGGGGAGCTGTTTTTT. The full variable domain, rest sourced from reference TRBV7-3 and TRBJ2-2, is GAGVSQTPSNKVTEKGKYVELRCDPISGHTALYWYRQSLGQGPEFLIYFQGTGAADDSGLPNDRFFAVRPEGSVSTLKIQRTERGDSAVYLCASSQQQGTGELFFGEGSRLTVL.

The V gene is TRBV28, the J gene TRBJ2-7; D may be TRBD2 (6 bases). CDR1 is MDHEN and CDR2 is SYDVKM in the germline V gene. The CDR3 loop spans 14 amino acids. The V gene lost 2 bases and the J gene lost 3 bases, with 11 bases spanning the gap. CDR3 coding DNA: TGTGCCAGCAGTTTAGGAGGGGTTAGCTACGAGCAGTACTTC. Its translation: CASSLGGVSYEQYF.

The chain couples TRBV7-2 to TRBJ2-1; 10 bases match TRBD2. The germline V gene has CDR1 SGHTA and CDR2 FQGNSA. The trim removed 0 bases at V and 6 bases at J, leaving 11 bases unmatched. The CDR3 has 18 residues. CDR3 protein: CASSLAGGASGSLNEQFF. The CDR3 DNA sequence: TGTGCCAGCAGCTTAGCGGGTGGAGCTAGCGGGAGCCTCAATGAGCAGTTCTTC.

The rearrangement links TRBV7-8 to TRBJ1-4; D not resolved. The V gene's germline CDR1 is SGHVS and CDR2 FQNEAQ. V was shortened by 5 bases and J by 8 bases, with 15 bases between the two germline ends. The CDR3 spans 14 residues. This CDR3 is CASSPRRMEEKLFF. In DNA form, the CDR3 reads TGTGCCAGCAGCCCGCGGAGGATGGAAGAAAAACTGTTTTTT. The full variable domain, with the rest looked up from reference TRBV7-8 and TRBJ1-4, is GAGVSQSPRYKVAKRGQDVALRCDPISGHVSLFWYQQALGQGPEFLTYFQNEAQLDKSGLPSDRFFAERPEGSVSTLKIQRTQQEDSAVYLCASSPRRMEEKLFFGSGTQLSVL.

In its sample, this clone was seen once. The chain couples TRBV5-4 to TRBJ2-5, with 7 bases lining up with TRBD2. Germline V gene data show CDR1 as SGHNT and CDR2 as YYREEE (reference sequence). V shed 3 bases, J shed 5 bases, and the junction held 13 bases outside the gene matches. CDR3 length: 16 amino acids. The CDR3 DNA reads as TGTGCCAGCAGCTCCTCAGCGGGGAGGCCGGGGGAGACCCAGTACTTC. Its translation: CASSSSAGRPGETQYF.

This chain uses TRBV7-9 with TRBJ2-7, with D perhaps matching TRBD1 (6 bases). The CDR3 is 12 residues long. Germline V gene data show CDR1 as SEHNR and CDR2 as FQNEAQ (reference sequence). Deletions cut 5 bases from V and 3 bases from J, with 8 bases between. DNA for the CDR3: TGTGCCAGCAGCCAGGGGAGCTACGAGCAGTACTTC. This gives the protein CASSQGSYEQYF.

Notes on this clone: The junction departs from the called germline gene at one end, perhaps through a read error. Here the CDR3 DNA reads TGTGCCAGCAGCCCACCGACAGGGGTCGGCTATGGCTACCCCTTC. This encodes CASSPPTGVGYGYPF. The chain links TRBV6-5 to TRBJ1-2, with 8 bases that match TRBD1. The CDR3 runs to 15 residues. Germline loops: CDR1 MNHEY, CDR2 SVGAGI.

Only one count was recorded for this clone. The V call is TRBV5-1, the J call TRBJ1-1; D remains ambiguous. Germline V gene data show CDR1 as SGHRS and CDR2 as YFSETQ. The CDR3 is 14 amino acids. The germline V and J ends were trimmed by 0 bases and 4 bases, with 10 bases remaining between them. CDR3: CASSLDNRGTEAFF. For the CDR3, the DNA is TGCGCCAGCAGCTTGGACAATCGGGGCACTGAAGCTTTCTTT.

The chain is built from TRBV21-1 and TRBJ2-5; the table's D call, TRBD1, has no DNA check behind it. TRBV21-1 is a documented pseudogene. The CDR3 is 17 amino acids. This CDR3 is CASSKRFSDRGKETQYF. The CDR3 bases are TGTGCCAGCAGCAAAAGATTCAGTGACAGGGGTAAAGAGACCCAGTACTTC.

CDR3 coding DNA: TGCGCCAGCAGCCCGCGGACAGGGAGTCCCTACGAGCAGTACTTC. Its translation: CASSPRTGSPYEQYF. V is TRBV4-3 and J is TRBJ2-7; 8 bases align to TRBD1. Looked up from germline, CDR1 is LGHNA and CDR2 is YSLEER. This CDR3 region has 15 residues. The J segment lost 2 bases and the V segment lost 4 bases, leaving 7 bases of the junction unmatched.